A single sample is the source of the 5 T cell receptor beta chains below, sequenced in a study of blood T cell repertoires in COVID-19. This table comes from immunoSEQ multiplex PCR, and its TCRdb copy is limited to in-frame clones, with some not included. The repertoire has under 250,000 clones, 85% to 95% of them found once; the top ten carry about 0.8%. Specimen: peripheral blood. The receptors shown here come from a man between 25 and 39 years old with COVID-19, enrolled during active disease.

This sequence joins TRBV5-1 and TRBJ2-1; TRBD2 is a possible D gene (7 bases). The germline V gene has CDR1 SGHRS and CDR2 YFSETQ. V was trimmed by 0 bases and J by 4 bases, leaving 11 bases between them. There are 15 residues in the CDR3. CDR3 bases: TGCGCCAGCAGCTTGGGGCGGGGGCCTTACAATGAGCAGTTCTTC. This gives the protein CASSLGRGPYNEQFF.

This rearrangement joins TRBV6-5 to TRBJ1-2; the D gene is possibly TRBD1 (5 bases). This CDR3 is 14 amino acids long. Between the trimmed V and J ends, which lost 6 bases and 3 bases, there was a span of 14 bases. CDR1 and CDR2 (germline): MNHEY, SVGAGI. The CDR3 loop is CASRGRGGDYGYTF. DNA for the CDR3: TGTGCCAGCAGGGGGAGGGGTGGGGACTATGGCTACACCTTC.

This clone appeared once. V gene TRBV3-1 (or the pseudogene TRBV3-2) combines with J gene TRBJ2-1; 10 nucleotides agree with TRBD1. CDR1 is LGHDT and CDR2 is YNNKEL in the germline V gene (reference sequence). The CDR3 runs 13 residues. J lost 7 bases, V lost 6 bases, and 3 bases had no gene match. CDR3 amino acids: CASSTGQGNEQFF. In DNA, the CDR3 is TGTGCCAGCAGTACGGGACAGGGGAATGAGCAGTTCTTC.

The genes are TRBV18 and TRBJ2-1; D possibly corresponds to TRBD1 (5 bases). CDR1 is KGHSH and CDR2 is LQKENI in the germline V gene. V was cut by 3 bases and J by 7 bases, with 13 bases left in between. The CDR3 spans 14 residues. In DNA, the CDR3 is TGTGCCAGCTCACCCCAGGGATTTGGGAATGAGCAGTTCTTC. Encoded protein: CASSPQGFGNEQFF.

The rearrangement uses TRBV5-1 and TRBJ2-7, with D tentatively TRBD1 (6 bases). The CDR3 has 14 residues. V was trimmed by 1 base and J by 5 bases, leaving 13 bases between them. Germline V lookup: CDR1 SGHRS, CDR2 YFSETQ. CDR3 residues: CASSLTGRIHEQYF. The CDR3 DNA reads as TGCGCCAGCAGCTTGACAGGGCGGATCCACGAGCAGTACTTC.